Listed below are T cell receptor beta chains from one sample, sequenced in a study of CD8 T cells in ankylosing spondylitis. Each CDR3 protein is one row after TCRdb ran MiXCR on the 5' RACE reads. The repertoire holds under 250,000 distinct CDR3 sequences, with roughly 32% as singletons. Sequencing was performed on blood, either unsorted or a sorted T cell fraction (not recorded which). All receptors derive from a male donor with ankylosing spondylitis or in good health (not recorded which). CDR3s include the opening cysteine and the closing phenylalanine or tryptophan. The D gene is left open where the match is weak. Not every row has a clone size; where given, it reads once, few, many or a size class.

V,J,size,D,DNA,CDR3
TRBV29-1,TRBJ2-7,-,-,TGCAGCGTTGAAGACGACCCGATCCACGAGCAGTACTTC,CSVEDDPIHEQYF
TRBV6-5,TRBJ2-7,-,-,TGTGCCAGCAGTCGACCCTACCACGAGCAGTACTTC,CASSRPYHEQYF
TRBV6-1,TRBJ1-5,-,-,TGTGCCAAGAGGACGCCCAAAATATATAGCAATCAGCCCCAGCATTTT,CAKRTPKIYSNQPQHF
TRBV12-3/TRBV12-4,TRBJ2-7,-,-,TGTGCCAGCAGTCTCACCGACAGAGCCTACGAGCAGTACTTC,CASSLTDRAYEQYF
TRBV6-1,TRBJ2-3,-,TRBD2,TGTGCCAGCAGTCTTGGCCAGGGAGGGGGCACAGATACGCAGTATTTT,CASSLGQGGGTDTQYF
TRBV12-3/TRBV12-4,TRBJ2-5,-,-,TGTGCCAGCAGGGGGAATGGAGAAGAGACCCAGTACTTC,CASRGNGEETQYF
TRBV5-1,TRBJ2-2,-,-,TGCGCCAGCAGCTCGACAACCACCGGGGAGCTGTTTTTT,CASSSTTTGELFF
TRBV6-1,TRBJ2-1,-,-,TGTGCCAGCAGTGAGCTTGGGGACTATGAGCAGTTCTTC,CASSELGDYEQFF
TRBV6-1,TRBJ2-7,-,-,TGTGCCAGCACCATCAGAGATGGGGTACCCTACGAGCAGTACTTC,CASTIRDGVPYEQYF
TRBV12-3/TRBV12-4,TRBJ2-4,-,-,TGTGCCAGCAGTTTAAGAGGGGCCAAAAACATTCAGTACTTC,CASSLRGAKNIQYF
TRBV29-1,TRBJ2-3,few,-,TGCGGAGGACGCACAGATACGCAGTATTTT,CGGRTDTQYF
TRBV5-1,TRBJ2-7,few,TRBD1,TGCGCCAGCAGTCTCAACGGACAGGGTGTCTACGAGCAGTACTTC,CASSLNGQGVYEQYF
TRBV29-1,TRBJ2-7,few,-,TGCAGCGTTTTACGGGACCCTGGGGGATACGAGCAGTACTTC,CSVLRDPGGYEQYF
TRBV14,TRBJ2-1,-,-,TGTGCCAGCCCAGGGCATGAGCAGTTCTTC,CASPGHEQFF
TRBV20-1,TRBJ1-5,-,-,TGCAGTGCTAGAGTAGGTGGTAGCAATCAGCCCCAGCATTTT,CSARVGGSNQPQHF
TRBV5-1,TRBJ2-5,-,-,TGCGCCAGCAGCTCCGGGACTCGACTACTTCAAGAGACCCAGTACTTC,CASSSGTRLLQETQYF
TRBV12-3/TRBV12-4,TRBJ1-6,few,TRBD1,TGTGCCAGCAGTTCCGCCGGGACAGCCTATAATTCACCCCTCCACTTT,CASSSAGTAYNSPLHF
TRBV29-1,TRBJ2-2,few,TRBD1,TGCAGCGTGTACTTCCCGACAGGGGACACCGGGGAGCTGTTTTTT,CSVYFPTGDTGELFF
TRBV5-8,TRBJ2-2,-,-,TGTGCCAGCAGCTTGTTTAGGCAACCCACCGGGGAGCTGTTTTTT,CASSLFRQPTGELFF
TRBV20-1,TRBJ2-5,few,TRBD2,TGCAGTGCTGAGACTAGCGGGACTCAAGAGACCCAGTACTTC,CSAETSGTQETQYF
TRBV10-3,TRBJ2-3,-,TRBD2,TGTGCCATCACCCCGGGACTAGCGGGGTTCACAGATACGCAGTATTTT,CAITPGLAGFTDTQYF
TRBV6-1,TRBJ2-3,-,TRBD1,TGTGCCAGCAGGGACAGGGCTCAGGGGGATACGCAGTATTTT,CASRDRAQGDTQYF
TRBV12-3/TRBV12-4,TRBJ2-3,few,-,TGTGCCAGCAGTTTTGTAGGACAGCCCACAGATACGCAGTATTTT,CASSFVGQPTDTQYF
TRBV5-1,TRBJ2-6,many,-,TGCGCCAGCAGCTTGGGGGCCAATCTACGCTCTGGGGCCAACGTCCTGACTTTC,CASSLGANLRSGANVLTF
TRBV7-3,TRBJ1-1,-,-,TGTGCCAGCAGCTTAAATGGAGGGCTGGGACGGACTGAAGCTTTCTTT,CASSLNGGLGRTEAFF